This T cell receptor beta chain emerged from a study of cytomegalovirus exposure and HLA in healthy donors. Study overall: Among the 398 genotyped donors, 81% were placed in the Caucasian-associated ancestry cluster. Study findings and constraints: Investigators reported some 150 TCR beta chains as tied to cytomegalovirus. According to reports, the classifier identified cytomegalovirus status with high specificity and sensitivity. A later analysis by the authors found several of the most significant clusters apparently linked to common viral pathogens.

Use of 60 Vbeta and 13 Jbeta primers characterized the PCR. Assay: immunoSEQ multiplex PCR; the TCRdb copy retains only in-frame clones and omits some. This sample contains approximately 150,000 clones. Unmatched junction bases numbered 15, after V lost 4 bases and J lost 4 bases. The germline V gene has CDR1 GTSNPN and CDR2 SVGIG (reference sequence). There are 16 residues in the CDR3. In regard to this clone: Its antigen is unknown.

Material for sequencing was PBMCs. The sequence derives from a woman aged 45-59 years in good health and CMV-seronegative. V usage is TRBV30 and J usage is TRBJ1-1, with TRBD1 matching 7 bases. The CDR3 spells CAWTNPRGTVSTEAFF. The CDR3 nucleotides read TGTGCCTGGACTAACCCCCGCGGGACAGTGAGCACTGAAGCTTTCTTT.